Listed here are 5 T cell receptor beta chains from one sample, sequenced in a study of vaccination and CD4 T cells after COVID-19. Treatment noted: roughly 11-day PBMC culture with coronavirus spike peptide pools or control peptides (ViraFEST assay). No antigens are known for them. Sequencing of DNA taken from cultured CD4+ T cells relied on the Oncomine TCR Beta short-read assay. TCRdb analysed the PCR reads with MiXCR anew, one entry per CDR3 protein. The table shows about 10,000 distinct CDR3 sequences, with over 45% occurring only once. The sequenced sample consisted of CD4+ T cells from blood, cultured in vitro. These receptors were taken from a human donor who had recovered from COVID-19.

The chain recombines TRBV16 with TRBJ1-2; the D is unclear. V lost 0 bases, J lost 2 bases, and 10 bases lay in between. Germline assignment: CDR1 KGHSY and CDR2 FQNENV. CDR3 size: 15 residues. Written as DNA, the CDR3 is TGTGCCAGCAGCCAATCGAGTCCGTCGAACTATGGCTACACCTTC. Protein sequence: CASSQSSPSNYGYTF. Complete variable domain (other parts from reference TRBV16 and TRBJ1-2): GEEVAQTPKHLVRGEGQKAKLYCAPIKGHSYVFWYQQVLKNEFKFLISFQNENVFDETGMPKERFSAKCLPNSPCSLEIQATKLEDSAVYFCASSQSSPSNYGYTFGSGTRLTVV.

J is TRBJ1-6 and V is TRBV7-9; TRBD1 matches at 9 bases. Germline CDR1 SEHNR, CDR2 FQNEAQ (reference sequence). The CDR3 totals 14 residues. Losses at the gene ends were 3 bases for V and 10 bases for J; bases not matched to a gene: 4. The DNA of the CDR3 is TGTGCCAGCAGCTTCGGACAGGGGAGATCACCCCTCCACTTT. Protein: CASSFGQGRSPLHF.

This clonotype has more than one count but fewer than ten. The chain uses TRBV19 and TRBJ1-3; D may be TRBD1 (6 bases). The CDR3 is 15 residues long. From germline, CDR1 is LNHDA and CDR2 SQIVND (reference sequence). Trimming cost V 4 bases and J 3 bases, with 13 bases left between them. DNA of the CDR3: TGTGCCAGTAGTACCCAACAGGGAGGTGGAAACACCATATATTTT. Amino acids: CASSTQQGGGNTIYF.

The chain recombines TRBV5-1 with TRBJ2-5; a weak D match, TRBD2 (6 bases). Germline assignment: CDR1 SGHRS and CDR2 YFSETQ. With 3 bases removed from V and 5 bases from J, the gap between germline ends came to 17 bases. CDR3 size: 15 residues. DNA of the CDR3: TGCGCCAGCAGCTCCGGAATAGCGGAAGGGGAGACCCAGTACTTC. Protein product: CASSSGIAEGETQYF.

This chain joins TRBV3-1 and TRBJ1-2; TRBD1 matches at 10 bases. CDR1 and CDR2 from the germline V gene are LGHDT and YNNKEL (reference sequence). The CDR3 extends over 20 amino acids. Losses at the gene ends were 2 bases for V and 7 bases for J; bases not matched to a gene: 22. The CDR3, as DNA: TGTGCCAGCAGCCAATCCTATGGTGGAAACCGGGACAGGGGACGGTCTGGCTACACCTTC. This codes for CASSQSYGGNRDRGRSGYTF. Together with reference TRBV3-1 and TRBJ1-2, the CDR3 gives the full variable domain: DTAVSQTPKYLVTQMGNDKSIKCEQNLGHDTMYWYKQDSKKFLKIMFSYNNKELIINETVPNRFSPKSPDKAHLNLHINSLELGDSAVYFCASSQSYGGNRDRGRSGYTFGSGTRLTVV.